This T cell receptor (beta chain) was captured in a study of CD8+CD57+ T cells in acquired aplastic anemia. CD8+CD57+ cell expansion had been shown by flow cytometry in patients chosen for sequencing. TCR beta VDJ and CDR3 were profiled, and genomic DNA was the template. TCRdb re-called the reads with MiXCR, one entry per CDR3 protein. The table includes fewer than 85,000 distinct CDR3 sequences, 70% detected once. CDR1 is SGHTA, CDR2 FQGTGA, per germline. This CDR3 spans 15 amino acids. J gave up 4 bases and V 5 bases, and 8 bases lay outside the gene matches. The sample consisted of sorted CD4+, CD8+, or CD8+CD57+ T cells (not recorded which) from PBMCs. The sequence was collected from a human donor with aplastic anemia. The chain is built from TRBV7-3 and TRBJ1-1, with 9 nucleotides matching TRBD1. The CDR3 coding sequence is TGTGCCAGCAGCCAAACCGGGACAGGGAGCACTGAAGCTTTCTTT. Translated: CASSQTGTGSTEAFF.